Shown below are 17 T cell receptor beta chains from a single sample sequenced in a study of T cell repertoires in cytomegalovirus infection. These TCRs are of unknown antigen specificity. Each CDR3 protein is one row after TCRdb ran MiXCR on the reads. The sample lists some 800,000 distinct CDR3 sequences; 29% were seen once. The sample in question was cultured CD8+ T cells from PBMCs, obtained from culture after CMV antigen stimulation. The receptors originated from a human donor in good health (CMV status not recorded). Some clones in this sample may be carry-over from other donors' samples.

The rearrangement links TRBV7-9 to TRBJ2-1; no definite D call. Germline V CDR1 and CDR2: SEHNR, FQNEAQ (reference sequence). The CDR3 extends over 12 amino acids. The V and J ends lost 3 bases and 7 bases respectively, with 7 bases between them. This CDR3 reads CASSFERNEQFF. CDR3 nucleotide sequence: TGTGCCAGCAGCTTTGAGAGAAATGAGCAGTTCTTC.

The V call is TRBV29-1, the J call TRBJ2-2; 10 bases agree with TRBD1. Looked up from germline, CDR1 is SQVTM and CDR2 is ANQGSEA. The CDR3 runs to 16 residues. After removal of 6 bases from V and 5 bases from J, the junction contained 12 bases not matched to a gene. In DNA, the CDR3 is TGCAGCGTGGAAAGACCGGGACAGGGGACGACCGGGGAGCTGTTTTTT. Translated, it gives CSVERPGQGTTGELFF.

The chain has TRBV6-5 and TRBJ2-1, with 9 positions matching TRBD2. Germline V gene sequence: CDR1 MNHEY, CDR2 SVGAGI. The length of the CDR3 is 14 residues. With V trimmed by 6 bases and J by 6 bases, 6 bases remained unmatched. Here the CDR3 reads CASSPLAGRNEQFF. CDR3 DNA sequence: TGTGCCAGCAGCCCCCTAGCGGGGCGCAATGAGCAGTTCTTC.

This clonotype was counted between two and nine times. The chain combines TRBV6-1 with TRBJ1-2; possible D gene TRBD1, 5 bases. This CDR3 spans 16 amino acids. The V gene's germline CDR1 is MNHNS and CDR2 SASEGT. Deletions cut 3 bases from V and 5 bases from J, with 19 bases between. CDR3 loop: CASSDTDTTGQYGYTF. CDR3 bases: TGTGCCAGCAGTGATACGGACACAACGGGGCAATATGGCTACACCTTC.

V usage is TRBV4-3 and J usage is TRBJ2-1, with 10 bases aligning to TRBD2. V lost 0 bases to trimming and J lost 8 bases; unmatched junction nucleotides: 10. This CDR3 region has 17 residues. Per germline, CDR1 LGHNA and CDR2 YSLEER. CDR3 DNA sequence: TGCGCCAGCAGCCAAGATCCAGCGGGGGGGCCCCGCGATGAGCAGTTCTTC. Its protein is CASSQDPAGGPRDEQFF.

In this sample, this clonotype turned up a few times. V gene TRBV14 combines with J gene TRBJ1-1, with D tentatively TRBD1 (5 bases). V was clipped by 4 bases and J by 1 base, with 13 bases between them. This CDR3 region has 15 residues. In germline, CDR1 is SGHDN, CDR2 FVKESK. CDR3 DNA sequence: TGTGCCAGCAGCCCCACCGCAGGGTCGAACACTGAAGCTTTCTTT. Translated, it gives CASSPTAGSNTEAFF.

The count of this clonotype is one. It may be a read error: a sequence one base away is much more abundant. The chain combines TRBV7-8 with TRBJ2-7, with 8 bases aligning to TRBD1. CDR3 length: 16 amino acids. Looked up from germline, CDR1 is SGHVS and CDR2 is FQNEAQ. CDR3: CANSLTDRVVPYEQYF. Written as DNA, the CDR3 is TGTGCCAACAGCCTCACGGACAGGGTCGTCCCCTACGAGCAGTACTTC.

This clonotype has just a few counts. The chain combines TRBV19 with TRBJ1-2, with D hard to call. Trimming removed 6 bases at V and 8 bases at J, with 16 bases between. Germline V gives CDR1 LNHDA, CDR2 SQIVND (reference sequence). The CDR3 spans 13 residues. CDR3 bases: TGTGCCAGTAGGCACTTTCCCGGAGAGGGCTACACCTTC. Residues: CASRHFPGEGYTF. The full variable domain, in which reference TRBV19 and TRBJ1-2 provide the parts outside the CDR3, is DGGITQSPKYLFRKEGQNVTLSCEQNLNHDAMYWYRQDPGQGLRLIYYSQIVNDFQKGDIAEGYSVSREKKESFPLTVTSAQKNPTAFYLCASRHFPGEGYTFGSGTRLTVV.

The V call is TRBV7-2, the J call TRBJ1-3; no reliable D call. Germline CDR1 SGHTA, CDR2 FQGNSA. The V end lost 2 bases, the J end lost 4 bases, and 9 bases lay between the germline ends. This CDR3 contains 14 residues. CDR3 coding DNA: TGTGCCAGCAGCTTAACACCCGAAGGAAACACCATATATTTT. Protein product: CASSLTPEGNTIYF.

This clonotype was seen a single time. The chain carries TRBV20-1 and TRBJ2-7; 7 bases align to TRBD2. The CDR3 extends over 13 amino acids. The germline gives CDR1 DFQATT, CDR2 SNEGSKA (reference sequence). The V and J ends lost 1 base and 6 bases, in that order; junction bases with no gene match: 6. CDR3 in amino acids: CSARGELASEQYF. The DNA for the CDR3 is TGCAGTGCTAGAGGGGAACTAGCGTCCGAGCAGTACTTC.

The chain carries TRBV19 and TRBJ2-6; D is ambiguous. Trimming took off 3 bases at V and 3 bases at J, with 9 bases between the two ends. The CDR3 is 15 residues long. Per the germline V gene, CDR1 is LNHDA and CDR2 is SQIVND (reference sequence). Written as DNA, the CDR3 is TGTGCCAGTAGTATTTTTAGTAGTGGGGCCAACGTCCTGACTTTC. It codes for CASSIFSSGANVLTF.

A few counts support this clonotype. The CDR3 DNA sequence: TGTGCCAGCAGCCTCGGACAGTTGGATCAGCCCCAGCATTTT. This encodes CASSLGQLDQPQHF. V usage is TRBV27 and J usage is TRBJ1-5, with a possible D match to TRBD1 (6 bases). The V end was cut by 6 bases, the J end by 5 bases, with 14 bases between. Per the germline V gene, CDR1 is MNHEY and CDR2 is SMNVEV (reference sequence). The CDR3 loop spans 14 amino acids.

This rearrangement joins TRBV3-1 to TRBJ2-1; 14 nucleotides align to TRBD2. CDR1 is LGHDT, CDR2 YNNKEL, per germline (reference sequence). V lost 3 bases, J lost 6 bases, and 4 bases stayed unmatched. The CDR3 is 16 amino acids. The CDR3 sequence is CASSQVGTSGGNEQFF. CDR3 DNA: TGTGCCAGCAGCCAGGTCGGGACTAGCGGGGGCAATGAGCAGTTCTTC.

The J gene is TRBJ1-2, the V gene TRBV5-1, with 10 bases that match TRBD1. Germline V gives CDR1 SGHRS, CDR2 YFSETQ. The CDR3 loop spans 11 amino acids. Losses at the gene ends were 7 bases for V and 8 bases for J; bases not matched to a gene: 2. DNA of the CDR3: TGCGCCAGCGGGGGACAGGGGGGCTACACCTTC. It translates to CASGGQGGYTF.

The chain uses TRBV6-2 or TRBV6-3 and TRBJ2-1, with D possibly matching TRBD2 (7 bases). CDR3 size: 14 residues. The V end was cut by 10 bases, the J end by 9 bases, with 22 bases between. CDR1 MNHEY and CDR2 SVGEGT come from the germline V gene. The CDR3 DNA follows: TGTGCCACTAAGGAAGGGGGGGGCCTTGGTGAGCAGTTCTTC. This gives the protein CATKEGGGLGEQFF.

V gene TRBV7-9 combines with J gene TRBJ1-1; D is unresolved. Germline V lookup: CDR1 SEHNR, CDR2 FQNEAQ (reference sequence). The ends were cut back, 1 base at V and 8 bases at J, with 11 bases in the middle. This CDR3 is 13 amino acids long. CDR3 region: CASSLGIQEEAFF. CDR3 nucleotides: TGTGCCAGCAGCTTAGGGATCCAGGAGGAAGCTTTCTTT. The full variable domain, rest sourced from reference TRBV7-9 and TRBJ1-1, is DTGVSQNPRHKITKRGQNVTFRCDPISEHNRLYWYRQTLGQGPEFLTYFQNEAQLEKSRLLSDRFSAERPKGSFSTLEIQRTEQGDSAMYLCASSLGIQEEAFFGQGTRLTVV.

This chain links TRBV4-1 with TRBJ1-5; no clear D gene. Germline V lookup: CDR1 MGHRA, CDR2 YSYEKL. CDR3 length equals 16 residues. Trimming removed 2 bases at V and 0 bases at J, with 11 bases between. CDR3 coding DNA: TGCGCCAGCAGCCAATTTTCTATGGGTAGCAATCAGCCCCAGCATTTT. Translating gives CASSQFSMGSNQPQHF.